These 13 T cell receptor beta chains were sequenced from one sample in a study of T cell responses to AZD1222 COVID-19 vaccine. The assay was immunoSEQ multiplex PCR, and TCRdb's table has in-frame clones only and misses some. Here the sample spans around 94,000 clones, about 88% being singletons. The starting material was peripheral blood, obtained on day 0 of AZD1222 vaccination. The receptor set was obtained from an adult in good health.

A remark on this clone: The junction does not match germline at one end; this may be a read error. The V gene is TRBV7-7, the J gene TRBJ2-3; 9 nucleotides line up with TRBD1. CDR1 is SSHAT and CDR2 is FNYEAQ in the germline V gene (reference sequence). The CDR3 is made up of 17 amino acids. The CDR3 DNA sequence: TGTGCTAGCAGCTTACCATTCCGGGACAGGGTCACAGATACGCAGTATTTT. This codes for CASSLPFRDRVTDTQYF.

The chain joins TRBV6-1 to TRBJ2-3; D call uncertain. From germline, CDR1 is MNHNS and CDR2 SASEGT. V lost 1 base and J lost 10, with 12 bases in between. CDR3 length equals 13 residues. Here the CDR3 reads CASSEDQLRAQYF. The CDR3 DNA sequence: TGTGCCAGCAGTGAAGATCAGCTTAGGGCGCAGTATTTT.

The rearrangement joins TRBV9 to TRBJ2-5; D is perhaps TRBD1 or TRBD2 (5 bases each). V lost 3 bases and J lost 2, with 11 bases in between. The CDR3 has 14 amino acids. Germline V gene sequence: CDR1 SGDLS, CDR2 YYNGEE. The CDR3 sequence is CASSGGSTQETQYF. Here the CDR3 DNA reads TGTGCCAGCAGCGGGGGGTCCACACAAGAGACCCAGTACTTC.

A remark on this clone: Compared with germline, one end of the junction differs, possibly owing to a read error. The rearrangement uses TRBV5-4 and TRBJ2-5, with TRBD2 identical over 9 bases. Germline CDR1 reads SGHNT; CDR2 reads YYREEE (reference sequence). This CDR3 spans 15 amino acids. Here the CDR3 DNA reads TGTGCCAGCAGGTTGGGACTAGCAGAAAGGGAGACCCAGTACTTC. It yields the protein CASRLGLAERETQYF.

This rearrangement joins TRBV15 to TRBJ2-5; 8 nucleotides align to TRBD1. Trimming took 0 bases from V and 0 from J; bases not matched to a gene: 3. Germline CDR1 reads LNHNV; CDR2 reads YYDKDF (reference sequence). The CDR3 loop spans 16 amino acids. The CDR3 protein is CATSREDRVDQETQYF. CDR3 DNA sequence: TGTGCCACCAGCAGAGAGGACAGGGTGGACCAAGAGACCCAGTACTTC.

The V gene is TRBV4-1, the J gene TRBJ2-2; 9 bases match TRBD1. The germline gives CDR1 MGHRA, CDR2 YSYEKL. The CDR3 is 16 amino acids. V shed 4 bases, J shed 3 bases, and the junction held 6 bases outside the gene matches. CDR3 bases: TGCGCCAGCAGCCCCGTCGACAGGGGGTACACCGGGGAGCTGTTTTTT. The encoded protein is CASSPVDRGYTGELFF.

The V and J genes are TRBV5-1 and TRBJ2-3; TRBD2 agrees at 12 bases. The CDR3 is made up of 15 amino acids. Germline V gene data show CDR1 as SGHRS and CDR2 as YFSETQ. Losses at the gene ends were 4 bases for V and 2 bases for J; bases not matched to a gene: 2. The CDR3 reads CASSRTSGITDTQYF. In nucleotides, the CDR3 is TGCGCCAGCAGCCGGACTAGCGGGATCACAGATACGCAGTATTTT.

The rearrangement uses TRBV19 and TRBJ1-5, with D tentatively TRBD1 (6 bases). Trimming removed 3 bases at V and 2 bases at J, with 11 bases between. The V gene's germline CDR1 is LNHDA and CDR2 SQIVND (reference sequence). CDR3 length: 15 residues. CDR3 nucleotides: TGTGCCAGTAGTATCAGGGGTTTCGGCAATCAGCCCCAGCATTTT. Its translation: CASSIRGFGNQPQHF.

V and J are TRBV6-5 and TRBJ1-2; 7 nucleotides agree with TRBD1. Unmatched junction bases numbered 7, after V lost 8 bases and J lost 4 bases. The germline V gene encodes CDR1 MNHEY and CDR2 SVGAGI. This CDR3 has 13 amino acids. In nucleotides, the CDR3 is TGTGCCAGCCCGGGACAGTCGATCTATGGCTACACCTTC. Its protein is CASPGQSIYGYTF.

The rearrangement uses TRBV19 and TRBJ1-5, with 9 bases identical to TRBD1. The ends lost 4 bases at V and 5 bases at J; junction bases unmatched: 12. The CDR3 is made up of 17 amino acids. Looked up from germline, CDR1 is LNHDA and CDR2 is SQIVND (reference sequence). For the CDR3, the DNA is TGTGCCAGTAGTACTCCCCCCGGGACAGGGTGGGATCAGCCCCAGCATTTT. Residues: CASSTPPGTGWDQPQHF.

This clone has just one count. V and J are TRBV10-2 and TRBJ1-4, with TRBD1 matching 7 bases. The CDR3 runs 16 residues. Germline assignment: CDR1 WSHSY and CDR2 SAAADI. The V and J ends lost 0 bases and 7 bases, in that order; junction bases with no gene match: 8. The CDR3 bases are TGCGCCAGCAGTGAGTCCGGGGACAGTAAGAGTGAAAAACTGTTTTTT. Its protein product is CASSESGDSKSEKLFF.

The V gene is TRBV5-1, the J gene TRBJ1-1; 7 bases map to TRBD1. The length of the CDR3 is 16 residues. With 3 bases clipped from V and 1 base from J, the junction kept 9 bases outside the gene matches. CDR1 is SGHRS, CDR2 YFSETQ, per germline. The CDR3, as DNA: TGCGCCAGCAGCTCTCAACCGGGACAGCCGAACACTGAAGCTTTCTTT. This encodes CASSSQPGQPNTEAFF.

The chain carries TRBV7-3 and TRBJ2-3, with 13 bases lining up with TRBD2. The germline CDR1 and CDR2 sequences are SGHTA and FQGTGA. Trimming removed 0 bases from V and 1 base from J; junction bases left unmatched: 1. This CDR3 has 17 residues. The CDR3 DNA is TGTGCCAGCAGCTTAACAGGGACTAGCGGGGGCACAGATACGCAGTATTTT. Translating it yields CASSLTGTSGGTDTQYF.